This record covers a single T cell receptor beta chain. Its binding antigen is unknown. Nothing much larger sits one base from this clone, and base qualities are not available. The sample's treatment or condition label, decoded: 15 to 20 received Ad26.COV2.S at low or high dose, single or two shots; 5 received placebo; per-sample allocation not given. For vaccine and placebo recipients, the sequenced repertoires came from samples collected on day 63 after the first injection. Cohort 1b enrolled about two dozen adults aged 18-55 years at a single site in Boston, USA, between 29 July and 7 August 2020. As a vaccine, Ad26.COV2.S was a replication-incompetent adenovirus type 26 vector that expressed a prefusion-stabilized SARS-CoV-2 spike protein derived from the original Wuhan strain. The CDR3 runs 15 residues from the cysteine to the phenylalanine. Solely the CDR3 DNA is kept, with 45 bases framed from the first base. The germline ends are 12 bases apart after V is trimmed by 3 bases and J by 0 bases. Reading the germline V gene gives CDR1 SGDLS and CDR2 YYNGEE.

These data belong to a study of Ad26.COV2.S vaccination and SARS-CoV-2 variants (dated by TCRdb to about 2021). About the investigation overall: Donors in the vaccine arm were drawn from COV1001, a multicentre, randomized, double-blind, placebo-controlled phase I-IIa trial testing Ad26.COV2.S in healthy adults. Ad26.COV2.S was administered intramuscularly at 5 x 10^10 or 1 x 10^11 viral particles, either as a single shot or as two shots given 56 days apart. TCRbeta repertoire sequencing served as the tool for gauging how specific and how broad the SARS-CoV-2-reactive T cell receptors were following Ad26.COV2.S vaccination. A total of some 30 samples were included in the TCR-sequenced set, comprising 19 Ad26.COV2.S vaccine recipients, 5 placebo recipients and 8 SARS-CoV-2 convalescent individuals. Trial participants were randomized into five groups of five: low-dose or high-dose Ad26.COV2.S given once or twice, or placebo on both occasions. Throughout the experiments and outcome assessment, investigators stayed blinded to trial group allocation.

Study-wide findings and limitations: Spike-specific TCR breadth was higher in Ad26.COV2.S recipients than in placebo recipients (P = 0.0014). Comparable non-spike TCR breadth was observed between vaccine and placebo recipients, consistent with only spike being contained in the vaccine. After vaccination, substantial breadth of spike-specific CD8+ and CD4+ T cell responses was reported. The authors noted that the TCR breadth and depth analyses may have underestimated total T cell responses. The study was not powered for comparison of responses between vaccine doses or regimens.

The immunoSEQ Assay was used to sequence TCRbeta CDR3 regions. After extraction, genomic DNA underwent amplification by bias-controlled multiplex PCR, followed by high-throughput sequencing. Processing in the source paper ran as follows. Collapsing and filtering of sequences were performed to quantify the absolute abundance of each unique TCRbeta CDR3 region. Usable DNA was measured by amplifying reference genes present in all nucleated cells, and TCRbeta template counts were normalized to that usable DNA to estimate T cell fraction. Repertoire TCRs were annotated as SARS-CoV-2-specific by exact matching of V gene, CDR3 amino acid sequence and J gene to a known reactive TCR set. The reference SARS-CoV-2 TCR set was obtained from MIRA and was filtered for enrichment in COVID-19-positive ImmuneCODE repertoires, whereby public or cross-reactive TCRs were removed. Based on the MIRA antigens, annotated TCRs were further analysed at the level of specific ORF or position within ORF. Breadth was defined as the number of annotated unique rearrangements divided by the total number of unique productive rearrangements, and depth was defined as the summed frequency of the annotated unique rearrangements. Group comparisons of TCR breadth used two-sided Wilcoxon rank-sum tests. TCRdb's version of the immuneACCESS table is confined to in-frame rearrangements and falls short of the full clone set. An unresolved V gene accounts for under half of the shortfall where checked; the remainder is of unknown origin. V and J calls and clone size are those listed in that table; D and trimming were worked out from the DNA. The sample table records 300,000 to 350,000 clones; about nine tenths of these occur just once. About 5.4% of the sample belongs to the ten largest clones.

The source is a person between 18 and 60 years old who received the Ad26.COV2.S COVID-19 vaccine or a placebo. The sequence links TRBV9 to TRBJ1-2; the D gene remains uncertain. Sequencing used peripheral blood, obtained in a trial of Ad26.COV2.S vaccine versus placebo. At the DNA level, the sequence is TGTGCCAGCAGCGAGGGTGGAGGGACTAACTATGGCTACACCTTC. Its coded protein is CASSEGGGTNYGYTF.